The 30 T cell receptor beta chains reported below all come from one sample, sequenced in a study of beta chain features in type 1 diabetes (dated by TCRdb to 2017 to 2018). Library preparation used the immunoSEQ multiplex PCR assay. The High Capacity cDNA Reverse Transcription Kit was used to reverse transcribe all of the isolated RNA, meaning that expressed TCRB transcripts were what got sequenced. The source is immuneACCESS, and TCRdb retained only in-frame sequences with V and J called. Part of the clones is not carried over; for the studies checked, unresolved V genes explain less than half of this, and the remainder is unexplained. The sample table lists over 500,000 clones, roughly a sixth of them with a count of one. The top ten constitute 0.07% to 0.095% of the sample. Sequences were obtained from naive CD4+ T cells from blood. The sample's cell subset or site label is to be understood as: true naive CD4+ T cells. These receptors all come from a man in his late teens or twenties in good health.

The chain's CDR3 is CASSNTGFGYTF. The DNA for the CDR3 is TGTGCCAGCAGCAACACAGGGTTTGGCTACACCTTC. The chain couples TRBV7-6 to TRBJ1-2, with D tentatively TRBD1 (6 bases). The V gene lost 5 bases and the J gene lost 7 bases, with 11 bases spanning the gap. The germline V gene encodes CDR1 SGHVS and CDR2 FNYEAQ. CDR3 length: 12 amino acids.

This clone was seen a few times. The rearrangement uses TRBV2 and TRBJ2-7; D perhaps matches TRBD1 (5 bases). Per germline, CDR1 SNHLY and CDR2 FYNNEI. Trimming took off 6 bases at V and 1 base at J, with 7 bases between the two ends. The CDR3 sequence is 12 residues long. CDR3: CASRAGSYEQYF. In DNA form, the CDR3 reads TGTGCCAGCAGGGCAGGGTCCTACGAGCAGTACTTC.

The chain uses TRBV6-6 and TRBJ2-7; D possibly uses TRBD1 or TRBD2 (6 bases each). Germline CDR1 is MNHNY and CDR2 is SVGAGI (reference sequence). V was cut by 0 bases and J by 2 bases, with 8 bases left in between. The CDR3 contains 14 residues. This CDR3 reads CASSYSGGPYEQYF. CDR3 in DNA: TGTGCCAGCAGTTACTCGGGGGGCCCCTACGAGCAGTACTTC.

Regarding this clone: The germline gene is not matched at one end of the junction; a read error may be the cause. The CDR3 DNA follows: TGTGCTAGCAGCTTAGGCCGGGACAGGACCTTGACCGGGGAGCTGTTTTTT. Protein product: CASSLGRDRTLTGELFF. The gene calls are TRBV7-7 and TRBJ2-2, with 8 nucleotides matching TRBD1. The CDR3 consists of 17 residues. Germline-derived CDR1 and CDR2 are SSHAT and FNYEAQ (reference sequence). The whole variable domain, remainder taken from reference TRBV7-7 and TRBJ2-2, is GAGVSQSPRYKVTKRGQDVTLRCDPISSHATLYWYQQALGQGPEFLTYFNYEAQPDKSGLPSDRFSAERPEGSISTLTIQRTEQRDSAMYRCASSLGRDRTLTGELFFGEGSRLTVL.

The V and J genes are TRBV7-2 and TRBJ2-2; D unclear. Trimming took off 5 bases at V and 6 bases at J, with 7 bases between the two ends. Per germline, CDR1 SGHTA and CDR2 FQGNSA. CDR3 length: 12 residues. The CDR3, as DNA: TGTGCCAGCAGCCACCCGCCCGGGGAGCTGTTTTTT. This encodes CASSHPPGELFF.

This clone was seen only a few times. The CDR3 DNA is TGTGCCAGCAGCTTGAATCGCCAGGGGATCTACGAGCAGTACTTC. It translates to CASSLNRQGIYEQYF. The chain couples TRBV5-5 to TRBJ2-7; a possible D gene is TRBD1 (6 bases). The V end was cut by 1 base, the J end by 3 bases, with 14 bases between. The germline V gene has CDR1 SGHKS and CDR2 YYEKEE (reference sequence). The CDR3 covers 15 residues.

This clone occurred a few times. This chain uses TRBV7-9 with TRBJ2-5; possibly TRBD1 for D (5 bases). Germline CDR1 is SEHNR and CDR2 is FQNEAQ (reference sequence). This CDR3 contains 11 residues. Trimming took off 11 bases at V and 5 bases at J, with 12 bases between the two ends. In DNA form, the CDR3 reads TGTGCCTGGGGCCTGGGGGAGACCCAGTACTTC. Encoded protein: CAWGLGETQYF.

The chain's CDR3 is CASSLQGAGANVLTF. The DNA of the CDR3 is TGTGCCAGCAGTCTTCAGGGGGCTGGGGCCAACGTCCTGACTTTC. The chain uses TRBV2 and TRBJ2-6, with TRBD1 matching over 7 bases. Germline V gene data show CDR1 as SNHLY and CDR2 as FYNNEI. This CDR3 comprises 15 residues. The trim removed 5 bases at V and 2 bases at J, leaving 3 bases unmatched.

The rearrangement joins TRBV19 to TRBJ2-6, with 8 bases lining up with TRBD1. The CDR3 consists of 17 residues. The germline V gene encodes CDR1 LNHDA and CDR2 SQIVND (reference sequence). With V trimmed by 4 bases and J by 0 bases, 5 bases remained unmatched. The CDR3 region has the DNA TGTGCCAGTAGTACTGGGACAGGACCCTCTGGGGCCAACGTCCTGACTTTC. Translated: CASSTGTGPSGANVLTF.

This clone has just a few counts. The chain links TRBV7-2 to TRBJ2-2; TRBD2 aligns across 7 bases. V lost 7 bases, J lost 6 bases, and 11 bases stayed unmatched. The germline CDR1 and CDR2 sequences are SGHTA and FQGNSA. The CDR3 runs to 15 residues. The DNA of the CDR3 is TGTGCCAGCACACGGAGCGGGACCGTCTCCGGGGAGCTGTTTTTT. As protein: CASTRSGTVSGELFF.

The rearrangement uses TRBV25-1 and TRBJ2-4; TRBD1 matches 8 bases. Germline V CDR1 and CDR2: MGHDK, SYGVNS. With 3 bases clipped from V and 3 bases from J, the junction kept 7 bases outside the gene matches. The CDR3 contains 16 residues. CDR3 sequence: CASSDRGLGDKNIQYF. CDR3 sequence (DNA): TGTGCCAGCAGTGACAGGGGGCTCGGCGACAAAAACATTCAGTACTTC.

This clone has a handful of counts. The chain is built from TRBV11-2 and TRBJ2-7; D perhaps matches TRBD2 (6 bases). Per the germline V gene, CDR1 is SGHAT and CDR2 is FQNNGV. The CDR3 totals 19 residues. Trimming removed 0 bases from V and 0 bases from J, with 21 bases in between. CDR3 amino acids: CASSLDPWVLAEPSYEQYF. CDR3 DNA: TGTGCCAGCAGCTTAGATCCATGGGTATTAGCGGAGCCCTCCTACGAGCAGTACTTC.

The chain carries TRBV7-9 and TRBJ2-1; 11 nucleotides match TRBD2. The J segment lost 7 bases and the V segment lost 5 bases, leaving 13 bases of the junction unmatched. This CDR3 comprises 17 residues. In germline, CDR1 is SEHNR, CDR2 FQNEAQ (reference sequence). DNA for the CDR3: TGTGCCAGCAGCGGAACCTTAGCGGGAGGGAAGAGAAATGAGCAGTTCTTC. Translated, it gives CASSGTLAGGKRNEQFF.

The rearrangement uses TRBV19 and TRBJ2-3; TRBD2 aligns across 11 bases. The CDR3 consists of 16 residues. The germline V gene encodes CDR1 LNHDA and CDR2 SQIVND (reference sequence). Trimming at V came to 8 bases and at J to 4 bases, leaving 11 bases not matched to a gene. CDR3 sequence: CASLYRASGRPDTQYF. The CDR3 region has the DNA TGTGCCAGTCTGTATCGGGCTAGCGGGAGGCCAGATACGCAGTATTTT.

V usage is TRBV29-1 and J usage is TRBJ2-3; D unclear. CDR3 length: 15 residues. Trimming cost V 6 bases and J 2 bases, with 18 bases left between them. The germline CDR1 and CDR2 sequences are SQVTM and ANQGSEA. CDR3 in amino acids: CSVGRLTPDTDTQYF. Written as DNA, the CDR3 is TGCAGCGTCGGACGATTGACACCAGACACAGATACGCAGTATTTT.

This clone occurred many times. The J gene is TRBJ2-5, the V gene TRBV7-9; D is possibly TRBD2 (5 bases). Germline V gene data show CDR1 as SEHNR and CDR2 as FQNEAQ (reference sequence). The CDR3 sequence is 14 residues long. V was cut by 5 bases and J by 5 bases, with 15 bases left in between. CDR3 coding DNA: TGTGCCAGCAGCCGAACATGGCCGGGGGAGACCCAGTACTTC. It codes for CASSRTWPGETQYF.

CDR3 loop: CASSFRARSYEQYF. CDR3 sequence (DNA): TGTGCCAGCAGCTTCAGGGCTCGATCCTACGAGCAGTACTTC. The V gene is TRBV7-8, the J gene TRBJ2-7; TRBD1 might be the D (5 bases). V shed 3 bases and J shed 1 base, with 10 bases lying between them. The CDR3 length is 14 residues. Looked up from germline, CDR1 is SGHVS and CDR2 is FQNEAQ.

This clone was counted a few times. The J gene is TRBJ2-5, the V gene TRBV6-5; 8 nucleotides agree with TRBD2. The assigned J gene may be wrong: the sequence end matches TRBJ2-7 better. The CDR3 is 15 residues long. CDR1 MNHEY and CDR2 SVGAGI come from the germline V gene. The CDR3 DNA reads as TGTGCCAGCAGTTACAGTACTAGCGGCGGATACGAGCAGTACTTC. Its translation is CASSYSTSGGYEQYF.

The chain combines TRBV7-8 with TRBJ2-7, with D perhaps matching TRBD1 or TRBD2 (5 bases each). Between the trimmed V and J ends, which lost 3 bases and 6 bases, there was a span of 18 bases. The CDR3 is 15 amino acids. Germline CDR1 reads SGHVS; CDR2 reads FQNEAQ. CDR3 DNA: TGTGCCAGCAGCTTTCTGGCCGGGACCCCAGGCGAGCAGTACTTC. Protein product: CASSFLAGTPGEQYF.

This clone was counted between two and nine times. The J gene is TRBJ2-1, the V gene TRBV20-1; 7 bases map to TRBD1. The CDR3 spans 11 residues. The germline gives CDR1 DFQATT, CDR2 SNEGSKA (reference sequence). DNA for the CDR3: TGCAGGGCCGGGACAGCGGATGAGCAGTTCTTC. Amino acids: CRAGTADEQFF.

This chain's CDR3 is CASSPTSGGPTYEQYF. The CDR3 DNA sequence: TGTGCCAGCAGCCCAACTAGCGGGGGCCCCACCTACGAGCAGTACTTC. The genes are TRBV5-4 and TRBJ2-7; 11 positions match TRBD2. Unmatched junction bases numbered 8, after V lost 4 bases and J lost 2 bases. The germline V gene has CDR1 SGHNT and CDR2 YYREEE (reference sequence). The CDR3 contains 16 residues.

The rearrangement uses TRBV30 and TRBJ2-3, with TRBD2 matching 10 bases. The trim removed 3 bases at V and 5 bases at J, leaving 11 bases unmatched. The CDR3 spans 16 residues. Germline assignment: CDR1 GTSNPN and CDR2 SVGIG (reference sequence). The CDR3 coding sequence is TGTGCCTGGAGAGGACCCACACTAGCGGGGAAAGATACGCAGTATTTT. Translated: CAWRGPTLAGKDTQYF. Together with reference TRBV30 and TRBJ2-3, the CDR3 gives the full variable domain: SQTIHQWPATLVQPVGSPLSLECTVEGTSNPNLYWYRQAAGRGLQLLFYSVGIGQISSEVPQNLSASRPQDRQFILSSKKLLLSDSGFYLCAWRGPTLAGKDTQYFGPGTRLTVL.

Only a few counts were recorded for this clone. The chain is built from TRBV10-2 and TRBJ2-1; TRBD1 aligns across 12 bases. The CDR3 sequence is 16 residues long. From germline, CDR1 is WSHSY and CDR2 SAAADI. J lost 7 bases, V lost 1 base, and 5 bases had no gene match. For the CDR3, the DNA is TGCGCCAGCAGTGAGTTGGGACAGGGGGCAGGTAATGAGCAGTTCTTC. It yields the protein CASSELGQGAGNEQFF.

This clone was found a few times. This chain joins TRBV4-3 and TRBJ1-3; D ambiguous. The V end lost 3 bases, the J end lost 8 bases, and 11 bases lay between the germline ends. This CDR3 has 13 amino acids. Looked up from germline, CDR1 is LGHNA and CDR2 is YSLEER. The CDR3 loop is CASSQVGVHTIYF. The CDR3, as DNA: TGCGCCAGCAGCCAGGTTGGGGTGCACACCATATATTTT.

The rearrangement joins TRBV7-2 to TRBJ1-5; 8 nucleotides agree with TRBD1. Germline-derived CDR1 and CDR2 are SGHTA and FQGNSA. The CDR3 is 14 residues long. Unmatched junction bases numbered 5, after V lost 4 bases and J lost 6 bases. The CDR3, as DNA: TGTGCCAGCAGCTCCCAGGGGGCCACTCAGCCCCAGCATTTT. Amino acid sequence: CASSSQGATQPQHF.

The CDR3 nucleotides read TGCGCCAGCAGCACGGGACAGGGGCATGGCTACACCTTC. Its protein is CASSTGQGHGYTF. The chain joins TRBV5-1 to TRBJ1-2; 10 nucleotides align to TRBD1. With V trimmed by 4 bases and J by 6 bases, 3 bases remained unmatched. Germline V gene sequence: CDR1 SGHRS, CDR2 YFSETQ. This CDR3 has 13 amino acids.

This clone has only a few counts. The chain couples TRBV28 to TRBJ2-5; a possible D gene is TRBD2 (6 bases). The V end lost 6 bases, the J end lost 5 bases, and 22 bases lay between the germline ends. CDR3 size: 16 residues. Germline-derived CDR1 and CDR2 are MDHEN and SYDVKM. CDR3 sequence reads: CASSQGGRGAGETQYF. CDR3 DNA: TGTGCCAGCAGCCAGGGAGGAAGGGGCGCCGGGGAGACCCAGTACTTC.

The rearrangement links TRBV28 to TRBJ2-7; D perhaps matches TRBD1 (5 bases). The CDR3 has 11 amino acids. Germline V gene lookup returns CDR1 MDHEN and CDR2 SYDVKM. V was shortened by 5 bases and J by 12 bases, with 14 bases between the two germline ends. CDR3 coding DNA: TGTGCCAGCAGTAATAAGGGGCGCGGGTACTTC. Protein: CASSNKGRGYF. The full variable domain, rest sourced from reference TRBV28 and TRBJ2-7, is DVKVTQSSRYLVKRTGEKVFLECVQDMDHENMFWYRQDPGLGLRLIYFSYDVKMKEKGDIPEGYSVSREKKERFSLILESASTNQTSMYLCASSNKGRGYFGPGTRLTVT.

This clone was observed a handful of times. The chain carries TRBV13 and TRBJ2-7; D is unresolved. The V end was cut by 6 bases, the J end by 5 bases, with 14 bases between. Germline CDR1 is PRHDT and CDR2 is FYEKMQ (reference sequence). This CDR3 region has 13 residues. The CDR3 bases are TGTGCCAGCAGGATGACCTTGAACGACGAGCAGTACTTC. Its translation: CASRMTLNDEQYF.

This clone was observed a few times. The chain combines TRBV10-2 with TRBJ2-7, with unresolved D. The CDR3 totals 14 residues. The germline V gene encodes CDR1 WSHSY and CDR2 SAAADI. The V end was cut by 4 bases, the J end by 2 bases, with 12 bases between. The CDR3 DNA reads TGCGCCAGCAGTGTCACCGTAGGAACCTACGAGCAGTACTTC. Translating gives CASSVTVGTYEQYF.